This T cell receptor (beta chain) was identified during a study of PD-1 blockade in mismatch repair-deficient tumors. This clone was counted between two and nine times. TCR sequencing covered a few patients who responded to pembrolizumab. Some clones are missing from TCRdb's copy, which holds only in-frame ones; the method was immunoSEQ multiplex PCR. The sample lists 35,000 to 40,000 clones, 70% to 80% seen once, with over 20% in the top ten. The CDR3 sequence is 11 residues long. Germline CDR1 and CDR2: SEHNR and FQNEAQ (reference sequence). The ends were cut back, 3 bases at V and 6 bases at J, with 6 bases in the middle.

Sequenced here: peripheral blood, sampled 4 weeks after starting pembrolizumab. This receptor was identified in an adult with mismatch repair-deficient cancer. The chain carries TRBV7-9 and TRBJ2-7; D is unclear. CDR3 sequence: CASSFGREQYF. Here the CDR3 DNA reads TGTGCCAGCAGCTTCGGACGCGAGCAGTACTTC.